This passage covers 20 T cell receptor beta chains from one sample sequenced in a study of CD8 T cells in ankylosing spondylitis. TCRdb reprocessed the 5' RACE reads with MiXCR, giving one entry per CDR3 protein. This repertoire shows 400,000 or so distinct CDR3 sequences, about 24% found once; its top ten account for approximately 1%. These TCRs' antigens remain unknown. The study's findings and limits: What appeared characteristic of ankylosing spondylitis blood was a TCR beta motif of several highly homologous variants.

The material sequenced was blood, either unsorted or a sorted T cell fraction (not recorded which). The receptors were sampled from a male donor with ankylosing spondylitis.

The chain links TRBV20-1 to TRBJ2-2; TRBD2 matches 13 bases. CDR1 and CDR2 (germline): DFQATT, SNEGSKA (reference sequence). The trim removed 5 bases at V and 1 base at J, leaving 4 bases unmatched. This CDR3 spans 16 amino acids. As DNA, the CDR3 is TGCAGTGCTGCCGGACTAGCGGGAGTGAACACCGGGGAGCTGTTTTTT. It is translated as CSAAGLAGVNTGELFF.

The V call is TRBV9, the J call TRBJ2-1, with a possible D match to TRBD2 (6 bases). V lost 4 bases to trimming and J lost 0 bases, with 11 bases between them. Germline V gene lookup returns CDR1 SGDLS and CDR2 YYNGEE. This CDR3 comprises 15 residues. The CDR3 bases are TGTGCCAGCAGCAAAGCGGGTAGCTCCTACAATGAGCAGTTCTTC. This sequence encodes CASSKAGSSYNEQFF.

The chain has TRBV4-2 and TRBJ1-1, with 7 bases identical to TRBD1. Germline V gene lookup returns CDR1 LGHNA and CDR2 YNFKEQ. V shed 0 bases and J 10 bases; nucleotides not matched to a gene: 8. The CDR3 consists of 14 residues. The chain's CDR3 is CASSQDRRQGGAFF. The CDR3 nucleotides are TGTGCCAGCAGCCAAGACCGGAGACAGGGCGGAGCTTTCTTT.

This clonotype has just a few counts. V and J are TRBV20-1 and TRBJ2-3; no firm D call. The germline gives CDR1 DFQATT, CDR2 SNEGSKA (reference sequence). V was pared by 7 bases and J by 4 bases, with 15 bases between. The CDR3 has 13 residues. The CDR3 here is CSGNFGSADTQYF. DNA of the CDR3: TGCAGTGGGAATTTTGGCAGCGCAGATACGCAGTATTTT.

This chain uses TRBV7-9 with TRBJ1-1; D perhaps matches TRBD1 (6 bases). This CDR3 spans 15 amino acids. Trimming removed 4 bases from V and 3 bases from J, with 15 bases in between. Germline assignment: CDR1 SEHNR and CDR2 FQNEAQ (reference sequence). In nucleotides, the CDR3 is TGTGCCAGCAGCTCAAACCAGGGGAAAGACACTGAAGCTTTCTTT. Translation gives CASSSNQGKDTEAFF. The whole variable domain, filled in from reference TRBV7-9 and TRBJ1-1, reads DTGVSQNPRHKITKRGQNVTFRCDPISEHNRLYWYRQTLGQGPEFLTYFQNEAQLEKSRLLSDRFSAERPKGSFSTLEIQRTEQGDSAMYLCASSSNQGKDTEAFFGQGTRLTVV.

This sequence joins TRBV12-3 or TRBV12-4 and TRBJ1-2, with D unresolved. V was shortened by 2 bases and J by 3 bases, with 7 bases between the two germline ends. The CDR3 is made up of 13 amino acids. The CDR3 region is CASSLIVDYGYTF. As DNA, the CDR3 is TGTGCCAGCAGTTTAATAGTGGACTATGGCTACACCTTC.

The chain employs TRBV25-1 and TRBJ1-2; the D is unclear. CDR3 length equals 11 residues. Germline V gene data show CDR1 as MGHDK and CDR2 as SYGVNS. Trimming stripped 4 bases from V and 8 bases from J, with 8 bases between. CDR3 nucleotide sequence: TGTGCCAGCAGTGGCATGGGCGGCTACACCTTC. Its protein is CASSGMGGYTF.

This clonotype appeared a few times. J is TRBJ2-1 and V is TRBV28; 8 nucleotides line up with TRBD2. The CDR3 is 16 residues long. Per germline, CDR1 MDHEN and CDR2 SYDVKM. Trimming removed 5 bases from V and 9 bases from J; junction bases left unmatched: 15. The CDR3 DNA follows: TGTGCCAGCAGTCCCCTTACGGGGGGGTCTGAGGGTGAGCAGTTCTTC. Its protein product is CASSPLTGGSEGEQFF.

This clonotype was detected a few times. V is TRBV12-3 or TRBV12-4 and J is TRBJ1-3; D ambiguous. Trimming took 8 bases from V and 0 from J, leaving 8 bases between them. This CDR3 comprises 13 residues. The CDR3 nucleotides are TGTGCCAGCCGTAACTTCTCTGGAAACACCATATATTTT. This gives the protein CASRNFSGNTIYF.

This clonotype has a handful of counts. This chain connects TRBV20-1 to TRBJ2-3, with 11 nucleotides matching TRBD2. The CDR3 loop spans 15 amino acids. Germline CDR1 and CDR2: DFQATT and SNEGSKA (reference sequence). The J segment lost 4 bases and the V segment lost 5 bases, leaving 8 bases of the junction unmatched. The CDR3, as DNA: TGCAGTGCTCCCTTACTAGCGGGAGATCCAGATACGCAGTATTTT. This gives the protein CSAPLLAGDPDTQYF.

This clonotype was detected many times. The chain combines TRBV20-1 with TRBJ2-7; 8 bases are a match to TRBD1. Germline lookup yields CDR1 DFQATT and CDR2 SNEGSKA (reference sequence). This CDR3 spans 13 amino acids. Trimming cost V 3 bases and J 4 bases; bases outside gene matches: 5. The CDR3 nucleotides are TGCAGTGCTAGTGAACAGGGGGAGTACGAGCAGTACTTC. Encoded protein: CSASEQGEYEQYF.

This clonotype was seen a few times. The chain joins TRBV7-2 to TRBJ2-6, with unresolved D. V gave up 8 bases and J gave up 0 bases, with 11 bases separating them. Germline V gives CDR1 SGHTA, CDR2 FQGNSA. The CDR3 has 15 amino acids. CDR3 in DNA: TGTGCCAGCGGCCAGGACGGCTCTGGGGCCAACGTCCTGACTTTC. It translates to CASGQDGSGANVLTF.

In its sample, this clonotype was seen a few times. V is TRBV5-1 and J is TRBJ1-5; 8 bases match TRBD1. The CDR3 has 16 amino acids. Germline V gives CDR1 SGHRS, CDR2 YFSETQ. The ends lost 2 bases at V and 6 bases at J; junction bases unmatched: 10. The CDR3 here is CASSFSPTGGGQPQHF. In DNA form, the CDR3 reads TGCGCCAGCAGCTTCAGCCCTACAGGGGGTGGTCAGCCCCAGCATTTT.

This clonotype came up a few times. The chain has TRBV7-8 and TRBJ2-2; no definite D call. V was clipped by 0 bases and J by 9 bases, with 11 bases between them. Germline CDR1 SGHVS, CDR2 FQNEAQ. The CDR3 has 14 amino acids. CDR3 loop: CASSLADLGRELFF. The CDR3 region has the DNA TGTGCCAGCAGCTTAGCGGATCTGGGTCGGGAGCTGTTTTTT.

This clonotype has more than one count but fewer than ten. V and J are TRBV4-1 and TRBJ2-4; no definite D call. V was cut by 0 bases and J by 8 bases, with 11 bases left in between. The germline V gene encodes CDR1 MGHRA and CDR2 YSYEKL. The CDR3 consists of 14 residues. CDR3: CASSQDLPNDIQYF. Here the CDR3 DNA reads TGCGCCAGCAGCCAAGATCTACCGAATGACATTCAGTACTTC.

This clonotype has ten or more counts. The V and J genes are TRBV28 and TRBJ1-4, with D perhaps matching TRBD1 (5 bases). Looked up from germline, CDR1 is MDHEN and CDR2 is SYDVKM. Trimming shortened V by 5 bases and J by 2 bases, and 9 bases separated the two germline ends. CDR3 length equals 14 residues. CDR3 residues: CASSPGSTNEKLFF. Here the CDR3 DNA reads TGTGCCAGCAGTCCAGGGTCTACTAATGAAAAACTGTTTTTT.

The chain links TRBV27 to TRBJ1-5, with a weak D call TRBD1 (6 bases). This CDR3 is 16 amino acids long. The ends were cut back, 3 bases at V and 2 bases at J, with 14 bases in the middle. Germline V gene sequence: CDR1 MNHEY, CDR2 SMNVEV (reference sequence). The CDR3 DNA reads TGTGCCAGCAGTTTCAGCTACAGGGTTGGCAATCAGCCCCAGCATTTT. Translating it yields CASSFSYRVGNQPQHF.

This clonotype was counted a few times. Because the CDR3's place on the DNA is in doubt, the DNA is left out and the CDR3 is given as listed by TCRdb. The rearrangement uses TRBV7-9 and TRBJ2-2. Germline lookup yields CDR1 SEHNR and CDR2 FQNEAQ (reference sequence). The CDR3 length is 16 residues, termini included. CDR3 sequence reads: CASSLRTFLWTGELFF.

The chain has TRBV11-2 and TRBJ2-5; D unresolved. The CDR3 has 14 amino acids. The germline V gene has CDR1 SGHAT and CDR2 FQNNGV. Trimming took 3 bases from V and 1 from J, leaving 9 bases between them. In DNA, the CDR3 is TGTGCCAGCAGCTTTGATAGGGTCCAAGAGACCCAGTACTTC. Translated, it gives CASSFDRVQETQYF.

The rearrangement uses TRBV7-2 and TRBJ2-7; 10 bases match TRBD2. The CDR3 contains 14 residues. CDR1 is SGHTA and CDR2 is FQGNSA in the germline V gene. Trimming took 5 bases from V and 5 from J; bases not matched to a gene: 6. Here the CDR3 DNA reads TGTGCCAGCAGCGTTAGCGGGAGGACCCACGAGCAGTACGTC. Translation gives CASSVSGRTHEQYV.